This T cell receptor beta chain came from a study of regulatory T cells in long-lasting Graves disease. Described time point: newly diagnosed GD, antithyroid drugs for less than 3 months. With RNA extracted from PBMCs as input, the TCR library was made. Patients came through an endocrinology department, and that department was in Xi'an, China. Combining iRepertoire HTBI primers with Arm-PCR of CDR3 regions, the authors built TCR beta libraries. Using its own MiXCR run on the multiplex PCR reads, TCRdb lists one record per CDR3 protein. The data hold roughly 530,000 distinct CDR3 sequences, with roughly 16% observed a single time. In its sample, this clonotype was seen many times. In germline, CDR1 is LGHDT, CDR2 YNNKEL (reference sequence). The V end was cut by 0 bases, the J end by 4 bases, with 12 bases between. The CDR3 covers 15 residues. The same specimen was also included in a second study, on T cells in Graves' hyperthyroidism and ophthalmopathy. This second study says: First-round RT-PCR of the TCR CDR3 relied on the HTBI primer set.

V gene TRBV3-1 combines with J gene TRBJ1-2; weak D call: TRBD1 (5 bases). The clonotype comes from a woman aged 35-65 years with Graves disease. Sequencing was performed on peripheral blood mononuclear cells (PBMCs), taken at new diagnosis, from a patient treated with antithyroid drugs. The CDR3 protein is CASSQDPTATYGYTF. The DNA of the CDR3 is TGTGCCAGCAGCCAAGATCCGACAGCAACCTATGGCTACACCTTC. Supplemented by reference TRBV3-1 and TRBJ1-2, the full variable domain reads DTAVSQTPKYLVTQMGNDKSIKCEQNLGHDTMYWYKQDSKKFLKIMFSYNNKELIINETVPNRFSPKSPDKAHLNLHINSLELGDSAVYFCASSQDPTATYGYTFGSGTRLTVV.